The 8 T cell receptor beta chains in this list originate from one sample, sequenced in a study of HIV-infected patients and healthy controls. Alpha and beta constant-region primers primed reverse transcription of 400 to 650 ng RNA. Separate chain-specific third strand synthesis with multiplexing indices produced the alpha and beta libraries. One entry per CDR3 protein results from TCRdb running MiXCR on the 5' RACE reads. The sample gives roughly 18,000 distinct CDR3 sequences, roughly 8.7% of which show up once; 21% is in the top ten. Antiretroviral therapy had run roughly three months, about 14 weeks, before follow-up blood collection. No cell fractionation was done, so the repertoire covers all unsorted peripheral blood T cells. The sequencing used blood, collected during antiretroviral therapy. These receptor sequences come from an adult with HIV infection.

This clonotype was detected many times. This chain connects TRBV24-1 to TRBJ1-1; perhaps TRBD1 as D (6 bases). This CDR3 region has 14 residues. Germline V gene lookup returns CDR1 KGHDR and CDR2 SFDVKD. V was trimmed by 4 bases and J by 2 bases, leaving 10 bases between them. The CDR3: CATSDSRGNTEAFF. CDR3 sequence (DNA): TGTGCCACCAGTGACTCCAGGGGCAACACTGAAGCTTTCTTT.

This clonotype was recorded many times. The chain joins TRBV5-4 to TRBJ1-6, with 7 bases aligning to TRBD1. The germline V gene encodes CDR1 SGHNT and CDR2 YYREEE (reference sequence). Trimming at V came to 4 bases and at J to 12 bases, leaving 10 bases not matched to a gene. CDR3 length: 14 amino acids. The CDR3 sequence is CASSQTGPEGPLHF. DNA for the CDR3: TGTGCCAGCAGCCAGACAGGGCCCGAGGGACCCCTCCACTTT. The variable domain in full, completed from reference TRBV5-4 and TRBJ1-6, reads ETGVTQSPTHLIKTRGQQVTLRCSSQSGHNTVSWYQQALGQGPQFIFQYYREEENGRGNFPPRFSGLQFPNYSSELNVNALELDDSALYLCASSQTGPEGPLHFGNGTRLTVT.

The table lists this clonotype with many counts. This chain connects TRBV2 to TRBJ2-7; D ambiguous. This CDR3 comprises 15 residues. CDR1 and CDR2 from the germline V gene are SNHLY and FYNNEI. Trimming took off 1 base at V and 3 bases at J, with 13 bases between the two ends. Here the CDR3 DNA reads TGTGCCAGCAGTGAAGTATATGGATTCAACTACGAGCAGTACTTC. It yields the protein CASSEVYGFNYEQYF.

In its sample, this clonotype was seen many times. The chain recombines TRBV4-2 with TRBJ2-3; 8 bases align to TRBD2. Germline-derived CDR1 and CDR2 are LGHNA and YNFKEQ. This CDR3 is built from 15 residues. V shed 4 bases and J 2 bases; nucleotides not matched to a gene: 5. The CDR3 DNA follows: TGTGCCAGCAGCCCTACTAGCGGCTACACAGATACGCAGTATTTT. Its translation is CASSPTSGYTDTQYF.

The rearrangement uses TRBV14 and TRBJ1-2; D not certain. This CDR3 is 14 amino acids long. Between the trimmed V and J ends, which lost 1 base and 7 bases, there was a span of 13 bases. The germline gives CDR1 SGHDN, CDR2 FVKESK. CDR3 sequence reads: CASSQGWDGVGYTF. The DNA for the CDR3 is TGTGCCAGCAGCCAAGGCTGGGATGGGGTTGGCTACACCTTC.

This clonotype occurred many times. The CDR3 here is CASSRDGLAGGWADTQYF. The CDR3 DNA reads as TGTGCCAGCAGCAGAGATGGACTAGCGGGGGGTTGGGCAGATACGCAGTATTTT. The chain joins TRBV27 to TRBJ2-3; the match to TRBD2 covers 14 bases. The CDR3 loop spans 18 amino acids. Per the germline V gene, CDR1 is MNHEY and CDR2 is SMNVEV (reference sequence). V lost 6 bases and J lost 4; bases outside the gene matches: 12.

This clonotype was seen many times. The chain is built from TRBV2 and TRBJ2-3; D is perhaps TRBD1 (6 bases). Germline V CDR1 and CDR2: SNHLY, FYNNEI. V was cut by 3 bases and J by 2 bases, with 12 bases left in between. CDR3 size: 15 residues. Here the CDR3 reads CASSEQGSNTDTQYF. For the CDR3, the DNA is TGTGCCAGCAGTGAGCAGGGGAGTAACACAGATACGCAGTATTTT.

This clonotype has at least ten counts. The V gene is TRBV5-6, the J gene TRBJ2-4; a weak D match, TRBD1 (5 bases). This CDR3 is built from 13 residues. Trimming pared 0 bases from V and 9 bases from J, leaving 10 bases between. The germline CDR1 and CDR2 sequences are SGHDT and YYEEEE. CDR3: CASSLAQGSIQYF. The DNA of the CDR3 is TGTGCCAGCAGCTTGGCGCAGGGAAGCATTCAGTACTTC.